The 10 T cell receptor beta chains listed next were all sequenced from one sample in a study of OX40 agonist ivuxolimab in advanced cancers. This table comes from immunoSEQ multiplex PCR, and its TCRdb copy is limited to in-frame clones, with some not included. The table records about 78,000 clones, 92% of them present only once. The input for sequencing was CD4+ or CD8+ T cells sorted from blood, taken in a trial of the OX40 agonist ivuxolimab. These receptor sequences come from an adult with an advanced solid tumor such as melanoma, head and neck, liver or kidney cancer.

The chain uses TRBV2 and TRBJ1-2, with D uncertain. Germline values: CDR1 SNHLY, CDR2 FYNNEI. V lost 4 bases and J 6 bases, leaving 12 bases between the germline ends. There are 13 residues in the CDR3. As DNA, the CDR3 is TGTGCCAGCAGTGTAGGGTTGGGAGATGGCTACACCTTC. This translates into CASSVGLGDGYTF.

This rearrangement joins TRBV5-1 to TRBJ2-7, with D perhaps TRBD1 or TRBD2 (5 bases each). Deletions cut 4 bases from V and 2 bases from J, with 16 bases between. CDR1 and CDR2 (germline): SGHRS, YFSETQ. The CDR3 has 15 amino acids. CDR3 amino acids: CASSRDVEDPYEQYF. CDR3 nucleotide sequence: TGCGCCAGCAGCCGGGACGTCGAGGACCCCTACGAGCAGTACTTC. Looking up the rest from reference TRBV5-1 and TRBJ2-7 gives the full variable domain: KAGVTQTPRYLIKTRGQQVTLSCSPISGHRSVSWYQQTPGQGLQFLFEYFSETQRNKGNFPGRFSGRQFSNSRSEMNVSTLELGDSALYLCASSRDVEDPYEQYFGPGTRLTVT.

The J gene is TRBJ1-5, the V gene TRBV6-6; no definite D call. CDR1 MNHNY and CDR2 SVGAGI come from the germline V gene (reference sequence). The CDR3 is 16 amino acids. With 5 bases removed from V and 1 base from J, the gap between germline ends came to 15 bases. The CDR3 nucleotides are TGTGCCAGCAGTCCACGGACGCAGTTGAGCAATCAGCCCCAGCATTTT. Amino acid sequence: CASSPRTQLSNQPQHF.

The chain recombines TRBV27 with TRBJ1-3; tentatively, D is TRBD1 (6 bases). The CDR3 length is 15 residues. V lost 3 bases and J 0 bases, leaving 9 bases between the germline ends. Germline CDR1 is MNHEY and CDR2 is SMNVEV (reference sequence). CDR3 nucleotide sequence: TGTGCCAGCAGTTTGGAGGGACACTCTGGAAACACCATATATTTT. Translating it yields CASSLEGHSGNTIYF.

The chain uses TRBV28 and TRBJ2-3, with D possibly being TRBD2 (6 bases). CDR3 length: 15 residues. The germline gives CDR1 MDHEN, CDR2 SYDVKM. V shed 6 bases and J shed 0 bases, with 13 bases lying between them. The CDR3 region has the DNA TGTGCCAGCAGCCGGGACTTTTCTAGCACAGATACGCAGTATTTT. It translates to CASSRDFSSTDTQYF.

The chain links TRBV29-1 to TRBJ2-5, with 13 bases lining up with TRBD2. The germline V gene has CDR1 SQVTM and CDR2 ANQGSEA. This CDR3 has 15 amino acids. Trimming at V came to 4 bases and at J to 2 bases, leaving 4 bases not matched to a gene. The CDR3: CSVGLGLAGQETQYF. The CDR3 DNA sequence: TGCAGCGTTGGCCTGGGACTAGCGGGACAAGAGACCCAGTACTTC.

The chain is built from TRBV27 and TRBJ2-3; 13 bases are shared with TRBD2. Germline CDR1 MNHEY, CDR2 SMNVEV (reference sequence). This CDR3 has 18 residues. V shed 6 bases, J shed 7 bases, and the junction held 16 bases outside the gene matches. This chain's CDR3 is CASSFSTSGRMLAHTQYF. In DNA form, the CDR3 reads TGTGCCAGCAGCTTCTCGACTAGCGGGAGGATGCTAGCGCATACGCAGTATTTT.

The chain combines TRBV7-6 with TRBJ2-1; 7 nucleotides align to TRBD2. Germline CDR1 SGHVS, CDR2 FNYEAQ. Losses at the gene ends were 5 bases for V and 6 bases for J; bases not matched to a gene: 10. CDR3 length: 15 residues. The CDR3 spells CASSHPGSGGNEQFF. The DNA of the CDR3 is TGTGCCAGCAGCCACCCCGGGTCGGGGGGCAATGAGCAGTTCTTC.

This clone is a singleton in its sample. DNA for the CDR3: TGTGCCAGCAGCTTTCAGGACATCTCTGGAAACACCATATATTTT. Residues: CASSFQDISGNTIYF. This sequence joins TRBV11-1 and TRBJ1-3, with TRBD1 as a possible D gene (5 bases). From germline, CDR1 is SGHAT and CDR2 FQDESV (reference sequence). V was shortened by 3 bases and J by 0 bases, with 9 bases between the two germline ends. The CDR3 extends over 15 amino acids.

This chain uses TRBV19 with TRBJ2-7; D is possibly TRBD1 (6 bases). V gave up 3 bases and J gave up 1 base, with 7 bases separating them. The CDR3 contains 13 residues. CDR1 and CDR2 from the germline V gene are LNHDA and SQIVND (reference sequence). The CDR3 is CASSMRGSYEQYF. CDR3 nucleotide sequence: TGTGCCAGTAGTATGAGGGGGTCCTACGAGCAGTACTTC. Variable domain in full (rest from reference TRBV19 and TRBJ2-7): DGGITQSPKYLFRKEGQNVTLSCEQNLNHDAMYWYRQDPGQGLRLIYYSQIVNDFQKGDIAEGYSVSREKKESFPLTVTSAQKNPTAFYLCASSMRGSYEQYFGPGTRLTVT.